Following are 6 T cell receptor beta chains from one sample sequenced in a study of T cell clonality in common variable immunodeficiency. Study outcomes and limitations: Reportedly, TCR beta sequences from common variable immunodeficiency showed fewer deletions and N-nucleotide insertions.

TCRdb's copy holds only in-frame clones and misses some; the assay was immunoSEQ multiplex PCR. Observed in the sample are roughly 25,000 clones, none of them singletons. The antigens these receptors bind are not known. The sample consisted of peripheral blood mononuclear cells. The receptor source for this set is a human donor with common variable immunodeficiency.

This clone was recorded a few times. The sequenced fragment ends 3 residues before the CDR3 boundary, so the rest is inferred from the germline J gene. This sequence joins TRBV30 and TRBJ1-2; D possibly corresponds to TRBD1 (6 bases). In germline, CDR1 is GTSNPN, CDR2 SVGIG (reference sequence). This CDR3 comprises 16 residues. V gave up 1 base and J gave up 3 bases, with 18 bases separating them. This chain's CDR3 is CAWSELGAGVDYGYTF. The CDR3 bases that were read are TGTGCCTGGAGTGAACTGGGGGCGGGAGTTGACTATGGC.

This clone has ten or more counts. The read terminates 3 residues before the CDR3 end, so the remaining end is supplied by the germline J gene. The rearrangement links TRBV2 to TRBJ2-3; possibly TRBD2 for D (6 bases). The CDR3 covers 14 residues. The germline V and J ends were trimmed by 5 bases and 1 base, with 10 bases remaining between them. Germline assignment: CDR1 SNHLY and CDR2 FYNNEI. CDR3 loop: CASSRGAGTDTQYF. CDR3 DNA, as far as it was read: TGTGCCAGCAGTCGCGGGGCGGGCACAGATACG.

This clone came up many times. The CDR3 extends 3 residues past the end of the read, so its final part is completed from the germline J gene. The gene calls are TRBV12-3 or TRBV12-4 and TRBJ2-3; 7 bases align to TRBD2. The J segment lost 1 base and the V segment lost 3 bases, leaving 4 bases of the junction unmatched. CDR3 size: 15 residues. The CDR3 protein is CASSLAAGGTDTQYF. CDR3 DNA (partial): TGTGCCAGCAGTTTGGCGGCGGGAGGCACAGATACG.

This clone was counted many times. One end of the junction varies from germline; a read error may be responsible. The read finishes 3 residues shy of the CDR3 end, and the germline J gene is used to complete it. The chain recombines TRBV6-1 with TRBJ2-1; TRBD2 matches at 9 bases. Looked up from germline, CDR1 is MNHNS and CDR2 is SASEGT. The CDR3 runs to 15 residues. CDR3 DNA, as far as it was read: TGTGCCAGCAGGGAAGGTCTAGCGGGAACTGGTGAG. Amino acids: CASREGLAGTGE. The CDR3 in its entirety is CASREGLAGTGEQFF.

This clone occurred a few times. Read sequence stops 3 residues before the CDR3 end, and the germline J gene provides the missing end. This rearrangement joins TRBV7-2 to TRBJ1-3; D is undetermined. This CDR3 is built from 15 residues. V was cut by 5 bases and J by 3 bases, with 14 bases left in between. Germline V lookup: CDR1 SGHTA, CDR2 FQGNSA. Partial CDR3 DNA: TGTGCCAGCAGCGTTACACCCGCCTTTGGAAACACC. Protein product: CASSVTPAFGNT. The whole CDR3 protein is CASSVTPAFGNTIYF. Supplemented by reference TRBV7-2 and TRBJ1-3, the full variable domain reads GAGVSQSPSNKVTEKGKDVELRCDPISGHTALYWYRQSLGQGLEFLIYFQGNSAPDKSGLPSDRFSAERTGGSVSTLTIQRTQQEDSAVYLCASSVTPAFGNTIYFGEGSWLTVV.

In the case of this clone: The sequenced fragment ends 3 residues before the CDR3 boundary, so the rest is inferred from the germline J gene. The V gene is TRBV2, the J gene TRBJ2-5; D is unclear. In germline, CDR1 is SNHLY, CDR2 FYNNEI. The V and J ends lost 5 bases and 5 bases respectively, with 9 bases between them. This CDR3 has 12 amino acids. CDR3 sequence: CASSFSRETQYF. Partial CDR3 DNA: TGTGCCAGCAGTTTCTCCCGGGAGACC.